This TCR beta chain was observed in a study of shared clonotypes between healthy human individuals. The CDR3 consists of 13 residues. Germline V CDR1 and CDR2: MDHEN, SYDVKM. V was trimmed by 5 bases and J by 4 bases, leaving 11 bases between them. A remark on this clone: Its antigen is as yet unknown.

Both subsets, CD45RA+ naive and CD45RA-negative memory, were split from the CD4+ cells. Using immunoSEQ multiplex PCR, the repertoire was profiled, and TCRdb retains in-frame clones only, with some absent. This sample has around 1,100,000 clones, with approximately 75% found just once. Points from the study as a whole: The study sampled only blood, and tissue repertoires likely differ. Represented genetic and exposure-history diversity was restricted by having few donors.

The genes are TRBV28 and TRBJ1-2, with D perhaps matching TRBD1 (6 bases). The TCR sequence derives from a man between 18 and 29 years old in good health. Some clones in this sample may be carry-over from other donors' samples. Sequencing used memory CD4+ T cells from PBMCs. Subset in this sample: CD45RA-negative fraction. The chain's CDR3 is CASSPGHLYGYTF. In DNA, the CDR3 is TGTGCCAGCAGTCCGGGACATCTCTATGGCTACACCTTC.